The 28 T cell receptor beta chains listed next were all sequenced from one sample in a study of cytomegalovirus exposure and HLA in healthy donors. The data were produced by immunoSEQ multiplex PCR, yet TCRdb's version contains in-frame clones alone and is incomplete. Here the sample spans fewer than 200,000 clones, around 85% being singletons. What was sequenced was PBMCs. The receptors here all came from a man aged 18 to 30 in good health and CMV-seropositive.

The V gene is TRBV28, the J gene TRBJ2-7; a weak D match, TRBD1 (6 bases). The CDR3 runs to 15 residues. Germline CDR1 reads MDHEN; CDR2 reads SYDVKM. V lost 7 bases and J lost 4, with 20 bases in between. Here the CDR3 reads CASTPGTGSGYEQYF. The CDR3 DNA sequence: TGTGCCAGCACTCCGGGTACAGGGAGTGGTTACGAGCAGTACTTC.

The chain has TRBV5-1 and TRBJ2-2; 11 bases map to TRBD1. Germline lookup yields CDR1 SGHRS and CDR2 YFSETQ. V dropped 1 base and J dropped 6; count of bases not matched to a gene: 8. The CDR3 contains 17 residues. The CDR3 protein is CASSLKPPGQGAGELFF. CDR3 DNA sequence: TGCGCCAGCAGCTTGAAACCCCCGGGACAGGGGGCCGGGGAGCTGTTTTTT.

This rearrangement joins TRBV2 to TRBJ2-3, with D tentatively TRBD1 (6 bases). The CDR3 has 13 residues. V lost 5 bases and J lost 8, with 14 bases in between. Germline V gene sequence: CDR1 SNHLY, CDR2 FYNNEI. CDR3 in DNA: TGTGCCAGCAGTACGGATGGACAGAGTACGCAGTATTTT. Translation: CASSTDGQSTQYF.

Only a few counts were recorded for this clone. The rearrangement joins TRBV7-2 to TRBJ1-2, with TRBD1 matching over 8 bases. With V trimmed by 5 bases and J by 2 bases, 10 bases remained unmatched. Germline CDR1 reads SGHTA; CDR2 reads FQGNSA. This CDR3 is 16 amino acids long. The CDR3 reads CASSTPPWTGNYGYTF. The DNA for the CDR3 is TGTGCCAGCAGCACCCCGCCATGGACAGGGAACTATGGCTACACCTTC.

The rearrangement uses TRBV12-5 and TRBJ1-4; the match to TRBD1 covers 8 bases. Germline V lookup: CDR1 LGHNT, CDR2 FRNRAP. CDR3 length: 16 amino acids. The V gene end was trimmed by 2 bases and the J gene end by 6 bases; junction bases not matched to a gene: 8. The CDR3: CASGLPQGARDEKLFF. CDR3 DNA sequence: TGTGCTAGTGGTTTGCCCCAGGGGGCGCGGGATGAAAAACTGTTTTTT.

In its sample, this clone was seen a few times. The chain links TRBV7-8 to TRBJ2-1, with 8 nucleotides matching TRBD2. Germline lookup yields CDR1 SGHVS and CDR2 FQNEAQ. The trim removed 4 bases at V and 4 bases at J, leaving 6 bases unmatched. CDR3 length: 15 residues. CDR3 DNA sequence: TGTGCCAGCAGCTACGGCGGGAGGACATACAATGAGCAGTTCTTC. This encodes CASSYGGRTYNEQFF.

The CDR3 nucleotides are TGTGCCAGCAGCTCCGAGCGGGGCTCCTACAATGAGCAGTTCTTC. Translated: CASSSERGSYNEQFF. The gene calls are TRBV7-3 and TRBJ2-1, with 7 bases matching TRBD2. CDR3 size: 15 residues. Germline V CDR1 and CDR2: SGHTA, FQGTGA. The junction had 3 bases not matched to a gene; V was cut back by 4 bases and J by 0 bases. Full variable domain (remainder filled in from reference TRBV7-3 and TRBJ2-1): GAGVSQTPSNKVTEKGKYVELRCDPISGHTALYWYRQSLGQGPEFLIYFQGTGAADDSGLPNDRFFAVRPEGSVSTLKIQRTERGDSAVYLCASSSERGSYNEQFFGPGTRLTVL.

The rearrangement joins TRBV5-4 to TRBJ1-5; D is possibly TRBD1 (6 bases). Trimming took 0 bases from V and 2 from J, leaving 6 bases between them. The CDR3 loop spans 14 amino acids. The germline V gene has CDR1 SGHNT and CDR2 YYREEE (reference sequence). The CDR3, as DNA: TGTGCCAGCAGCTTGGACAGGGGCAATCAGCCCCAGCATTTT. Residues: CASSLDRGNQPQHF. Filled out from reference TRBV5-4 and TRBJ1-5, the complete variable domain reads ETGVTQSPTHLIKTRGQQVTLRCSSQSGHNTVSWYQQALGQGPQFIFQYYREEENGRGNFPPRFSGLQFPNYSSELNVNALELDDSALYLCASSLDRGNQPQHFGDGTRLSIL.

The V call is TRBV5-1, the J call TRBJ2-2, with a possible D match to TRBD1 (6 bases). The germline V and J ends were trimmed by 7 bases and 0 bases, with 13 bases remaining between them. Germline V gene lookup returns CDR1 SGHRS and CDR2 YFSETQ. The CDR3 has 15 residues. CDR3 DNA: TGCGCCAGCGCCGAACAGGGCTCGAACACCGGGGAGCTGTTTTTT. Protein product: CASAEQGSNTGELFF.

The rearrangement uses TRBV7-6 and TRBJ2-1, with 11 bases matching TRBD2. The germline V gene has CDR1 SGHVS and CDR2 FNYEAQ. V gave up 5 bases and J gave up 4 bases; unmatched junction bases: 13. The length of the CDR3 is 18 residues. CDR3 loop: CASSQNPLGLAGYNEQFF. The CDR3 bases are TGTGCCAGCAGCCAAAACCCCCTAGGACTAGCGGGTTACAATGAGCAGTTCTTC. Using reference TRBV7-6 and TRBJ2-1 for the parts outside the CDR3, the full variable domain is GAGVSQSPRYKVTKRGQDVALRCDPISGHVSLYWYRQALGQGPEFLTYFNYEAQQDKSGLPNDRFSAERPEGSISTLTIQRTEQRDSAMYRCASSQNPLGLAGYNEQFFGPGTRLTVL.

The chain uses TRBV28 and TRBJ2-7, with TRBD1 identical over 9 bases. Germline V gene sequence: CDR1 MDHEN, CDR2 SYDVKM. This CDR3 spans 15 amino acids. V dropped 6 bases and J dropped 0; count of bases not matched to a gene: 6. In DNA form, the CDR3 reads TGTGCCAGCAGCACAGGGGGCAAAACCTCCTACGAGCAGTACTTC. It encodes CASSTGGKTSYEQYF.

The chain uses TRBV7-9 and TRBJ1-4, with D tentatively TRBD1 (5 bases). In germline, CDR1 is SEHNR, CDR2 FQNEAQ (reference sequence). The V end lost 4 bases, the J end lost 7 bases, and 10 bases lay between the germline ends. This CDR3 comprises 13 residues. The CDR3 is CASSSSTVEKLFF. In nucleotides, the CDR3 is TGTGCCAGCAGCTCTTCGACAGTTGAAAAACTGTTTTTT.

V and J are TRBV5-1 and TRBJ2-7; TRBD2 aligns across 9 bases. V gave up 0 bases and J gave up 5 bases; unmatched junction bases: 6. This CDR3 is built from 15 residues. The germline gives CDR1 SGHRS, CDR2 YFSETQ. CDR3 coding DNA: TGCGCCAGCAGCTTGGCCGGGACTAGCTACGACGAGCAGTACTTC. Translating it yields CASSLAGTSYDEQYF.

This sequence joins TRBV29-1 and TRBJ1-1, with 7 bases identical to TRBD1. The CDR3 is made up of 13 amino acids. Germline-derived CDR1 and CDR2 are SQVTM and ANQGSEA. J gave up 2 bases and V 5 bases, and 5 bases lay outside the gene matches. This CDR3 reads CSVLRQGNTEAFF. In DNA form, the CDR3 reads TGCAGCGTTCTTAGACAGGGAAACACTGAAGCTTTCTTT.

V gene TRBV25-1 combines with J gene TRBJ2-5; 10 bases fit TRBD2. The germline gives CDR1 MGHDK, CDR2 SYGVNS. J gave up 3 bases and V 0 bases, and 1 base lay outside the gene matches. The CDR3 extends over 15 amino acids. The CDR3 is CASSEYLAGEETQYF. In DNA form, the CDR3 reads TGTGCCAGCAGTGAATATCTAGCGGGAGAAGAGACCCAGTACTTC.

The chain is built from TRBV4-1 and TRBJ2-7; 9 nucleotides match TRBD1. V dropped 4 bases and J dropped 5; count of bases not matched to a gene: 6. The CDR3 extends over 14 amino acids. Germline CDR1 is MGHRA and CDR2 is YSYEKL. This chain's CDR3 is CASSLGTGYHEQYF. As DNA, the CDR3 is TGCGCCAGCAGCCTCGGGACAGGGTACCACGAGCAGTACTTC.

The rearrangement links TRBV5-5 to TRBJ2-1, with 8 bases matching TRBD2. Trimming cost V 8 bases and J 7 bases; bases outside gene matches: 17. CDR1 and CDR2 (germline): SGHKS, YYEKEE (reference sequence). This CDR3 is 16 amino acids long. As DNA, the CDR3 is TGTGCCAGTCTTCCGAGGGGCGGGGGGAGCATAAATGAGCAGTTCTTC. Protein product: CASLPRGGGSINEQFF.

The chain recombines TRBV5-6 with TRBJ1-3; no reliable D call. The CDR3 runs to 13 residues. V gave up 1 base and J gave up 8 bases, with 10 bases separating them. CDR1 and CDR2 (germline): SGHDT, YYEEEE. Here the CDR3 reads CASSLNSVDTIYF. DNA for the CDR3: TGTGCCAGCAGCTTGAATTCGGTAGACACCATATATTTT.

J is TRBJ2-4 and V is TRBV28; possibly TRBD2 for D (6 bases). There are 14 residues in the CDR3. Trimming stripped 9 bases from V and 8 bases from J, with 20 bases between. Germline CDR1 and CDR2: MDHEN and SYDVKM. CDR3 loop: CASSGTAMVDIQYF. In nucleotides, the CDR3 is TGTGCCAGTTCCGGGACTGCGATGGTAGACATTCAGTACTTC.

The CDR3 region is CASSGTPFYEQYF. The CDR3, as DNA: TGTGCCAGCTCGGGGACTCCATTCTACGAGCAGTACTTC. V and J are TRBV28 and TRBJ2-7, with TRBD2 as a possible D gene (6 bases). Germline loops: CDR1 MDHEN, CDR2 SYDVKM. The germline V and J ends were trimmed by 8 bases and 3 bases, with 14 bases remaining between them. The length of the CDR3 is 13 residues.

This chain connects TRBV27 to TRBJ1-1; D perhaps matches TRBD1 (5 bases). This CDR3 has 14 amino acids. The V end lost 6 bases, the J end lost 4 bases, and 15 bases lay between the germline ends. Germline V gene sequence: CDR1 MNHEY, CDR2 SMNVEV (reference sequence). The CDR3 sequence: CASRPIGGSTEAFF. DNA for the CDR3: TGTGCCAGCAGACCTATCGGGGGGAGCACTGAAGCTTTCTTT.

The chain links TRBV5-6 to TRBJ2-4, with a weak D call TRBD2 (5 bases). The CDR3 contains 14 residues. Deletions cut 0 bases from V and 7 bases from J, with 11 bases between. Germline V CDR1 and CDR2: SGHDT, YYEEEE. CDR3 loop: CASSLASGGNIQYF. As DNA, the CDR3 is TGTGCCAGCAGCTTGGCGTCAGGCGGGAACATTCAGTACTTC. Together with reference TRBV5-6 and TRBJ2-4, the CDR3 gives the full variable domain: DAGVTQSPTHLIKTRGQQVTLRCSPKSGHDTVSWYQQALGQGPQFIFQYYEEEERQRGNFPDRFSGHQFPNYSSELNVNALLLGDSALYLCASSLASGGNIQYFGAGTRLSVL.

The V and J genes are TRBV30 and TRBJ1-5, with TRBD1 as a possible D gene (5 bases). The CDR3 extends over 14 amino acids. V was cut by 2 bases and J by 2 bases, with 10 bases left in between. Per germline, CDR1 GTSNPN and CDR2 SVGIG (reference sequence). CDR3 DNA: TGTGCCTGGAGTCAGGGTTTGGGCAATCAGCCCCAGCATTTT. It specifies CAWSQGLGNQPQHF. The whole variable domain, remainder taken from reference TRBV30 and TRBJ1-5, is SQTIHQWPATLVQPVGSPLSLECTVEGTSNPNLYWYRQAAGRGLQLLFYSVGIGQISSEVPQNLSASRPQDRQFILSSKKLLLSDSGFYLCAWSQGLGNQPQHFGDGTRLSIL.

This chain joins TRBV27 and TRBJ1-1; unclear D gene. The CDR3 consists of 13 residues. The ends were cut back, 5 bases at V and 0 bases at J, with 7 bases in the middle. Germline CDR1 is MNHEY and CDR2 is SMNVEV (reference sequence). The chain's CDR3 is CASSATLNTEAFF. In DNA, the CDR3 is TGTGCCAGCAGTGCAACATTGAACACTGAAGCTTTCTTT.

The rearrangement links TRBV12-5 to TRBJ2-1; tentative D call: TRBD2 (6 bases). The germline V and J ends were trimmed by 5 bases and 0 bases, with 14 bases remaining between them. Germline V gives CDR1 LGHNT, CDR2 FRNRAP. The CDR3 is made up of 16 amino acids. The CDR3 sequence: CASGPTEGFSYNEQFF. CDR3 DNA: TGTGCTAGTGGTCCCACGGAGGGATTCTCCTACAATGAGCAGTTCTTC.

The DNA of the CDR3 is TGTGCCAGCAGTGAATTCCAGGGCCACAATGAGCAGTTCTTC. Its protein product is CASSEFQGHNEQFF. The genes are TRBV2 and TRBJ2-1; D may be TRBD1 (5 bases). The CDR3 sequence is 14 residues long. Germline CDR1 reads SNHLY; CDR2 reads FYNNEI. V was cut by 2 bases and J by 5 bases, with 10 bases left in between. Full variable domain (remainder filled in from reference TRBV2 and TRBJ2-1): EPEVTQTPSHQVTQMGQEVILRCVPISNHLYFYWYRQILGQKVEFLVSFYNNEISEKSEIFDDQFSVERPDGSNFTLKIRSTKLEDSAMYFCASSEFQGHNEQFFGPGTRLTVL.

This rearrangement joins TRBV5-4 to TRBJ1-4, with 9 bases that match TRBD1. V shed 0 bases and J 8 bases; nucleotides not matched to a gene: 2. Germline lookup yields CDR1 SGHNT and CDR2 YYREEE (reference sequence). CDR3 length equals 14 residues. CDR3 amino acids: CASSLAGQGEKLFF. The CDR3 nucleotides read TGTGCCAGCAGCTTGGCCGGACAGGGGGAAAAACTGTTTTTT.

The chain recombines TRBV5-1 with TRBJ2-5; 11 bases are shared with TRBD2. Germline V gene data show CDR1 as SGHRS and CDR2 as YFSETQ. The CDR3 loop spans 16 amino acids. Trimming at V came to 4 bases and at J to 4 bases, leaving 9 bases not matched to a gene. Here the CDR3 reads CASSGNLLAGGETQYF. As DNA, the CDR3 is TGCGCCAGCAGCGGAAACCTTCTAGCGGGAGGAGAGACCCAGTACTTC.